This T cell receptor (beta chain) was identified during a study of cytotoxic CD8 clonotypes in ibrutinib-treated CLL (dated by TCRdb to the early 2020s). Regarding the complete study: The cohort had eleven to twelve relapsed/refractory and some 15 treatment-naive patients; approximately 17 were IGHV unmutated. Samples averaged roughly 280,000 productive templates and more than 85,000 productive rearrangements. Partial responses were observed in approximately 24 patients and complete responses in 2; after a median follow-up of around 68 months, remission was maintained in about 15 patients and progression was observed in approximately twelve. The response samples were drawn at a median of 12 months into treatment, with a range of roughly 6 to 36 months. Of the approximately 87 participants in the trial, about 25 had longitudinal samples available. Cryopreserved peripheral blood mononuclear cells were collected before treatment, at response, and at either disease progression or sustained remission.

Turning to this clone: Its antigen specificity is not known. Base qualities are not at hand, and no much larger clone is one base apart.

A MiSeq instrument was used for deep resolution sequencing, which targeted depths ranging from 1 in 1 million up to 1 in 200,000 T cells, with coverage averaging 10x for each clonotype. The immunoSEQ hsTCRB Kit was used to generate the TCR beta libraries. Under the source paper's analysis protocol: ImmunoSEQ Data Assistant and ImmunoSEQ Analyzer were used for data analysis, and V, D and J genes were assigned according to IMGT definitions. Clonality, with values ranging from 0 to 1, was calculated as one minus the normalized Shannon entropy of productive rearrangement frequencies. Only overrepresented clonotypes making up at least 0.05% of each patient's repertoire were included in the public clonotype analysis. Repertoires from 10 to 15 age-matched healthy donors in immuneACCESS were used as clonality controls. The table comes from immuneACCESS by way of TCRdb, which keeps in-frame sequences with V and J called. Part of the clones is missing from these tables; in studies checked, under half for an unresolved V gene and the rest for unknown reasons. V, J and clone size are taken as reported in that table, and D and trimming were inferred from the DNA itself. This sample lists 30,000 to 40,000 clones; more than 65% were detected once. The ten largest clonotypes hold 28% of the sample.

Around 2 micrograms of genomic DNA were extracted from cryopreserved PBMCs for TCR beta library preparation. Longitudinal blood samples from CLL patients on ibrutinib monotherapy were analyzed using high-throughput TCR beta sequencing. The patients took part in an open-label, single-center phase 2 trial of ibrutinib monotherapy. General study outcomes and caveats: Baseline clonality exceeded that of age-matched healthy donors and correlated strongly with circulating CD8+ T-cell counts. Sampling times were not matched between sustained-remission and progressing patients, and lymph node repertoires were not studied. At ibrutinib response clonality went up, during sustained remission it held steady, and at progression it dropped back toward baseline. Public clonotypes were rare and either shrank or stayed stable during treatment, and the rise in clonality at ibrutinib response reflected expansion of private clonotypes.

At the junction V is shortened by 2 bases and J by 0 bases, with 21 bases in between. CDR1 and CDR2 were assigned from the germline V gene (reference sequence) as MNHEY and SMNVEV. The CDR3 covers 19 residues, taking in both the cysteine and the phenylalanine. Only CDR3 DNA remains: 57 bases, in frame from the first base. This clonotype was obtained from a human donor with chronic lymphocytic leukemia. Rearrangement joined TRBV27 to TRBJ2-3; the D gene is possibly TRBD1, with 7 bases matching. The material was PBMCs, obtained before ibrutinib treatment. The nucleotide sequence reads TGTGCCAGCAGTTTAAGGGGTCCAGGACAGGAGGGAAGCACAGATACGCAGTATTTT. Translated, it gives CASSLRGPGQEGSTDTQYF.